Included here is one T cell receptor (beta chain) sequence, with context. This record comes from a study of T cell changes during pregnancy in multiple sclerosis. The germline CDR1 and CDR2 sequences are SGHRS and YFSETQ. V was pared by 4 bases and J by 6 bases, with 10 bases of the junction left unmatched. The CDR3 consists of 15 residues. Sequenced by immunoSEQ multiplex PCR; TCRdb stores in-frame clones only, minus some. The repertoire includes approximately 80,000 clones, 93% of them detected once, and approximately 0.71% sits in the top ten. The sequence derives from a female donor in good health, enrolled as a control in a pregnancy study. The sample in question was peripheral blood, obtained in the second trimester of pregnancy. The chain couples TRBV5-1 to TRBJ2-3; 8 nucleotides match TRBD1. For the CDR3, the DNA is TGCGCCAGCAGCGAAGGACAGGGAATTTTTGATACGCAGTATTTT. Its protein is CASSEGQGIFDTQYF.